Listed here are 10 T cell receptor beta chains from one sample, sequenced in a study of cytomegalovirus exposure and HLA in healthy donors. Researchers ran the PCR with 60 Vbeta and 13 Jbeta primers. Generated by immunoSEQ multiplex PCR, the TCRdb table keeps only in-frame clones and is missing some. Of 170,000 or so clones in the sample, 60% to 80% were seen once. Material: PBMCs. The receptors were sampled from a woman aged 45 to 65 in good health and CMV-seropositive.

The J gene is TRBJ2-3, the V gene TRBV6-1, with 9 bases lining up with TRBD2. J lost 2 bases, V lost 7 bases, and 4 bases had no gene match. The CDR3 has 14 residues. Germline V CDR1 and CDR2: MNHNS, SASEGT. The CDR3 DNA is TGTGCCAGCACTCTAGCGGGGAACACAGATACGCAGTATTTT. Translating gives CASTLAGNTDTQYF.

A remark on this clone: Other DNA sequences in the sample encode the same CDR3. The V and J genes are TRBV4-1 and TRBJ1-4; 8 bases are shared with TRBD1. Germline V gene sequence: CDR1 MGHRA, CDR2 YSYEKL. This CDR3 region has 15 residues. V was pared by 0 bases and J by 5 bases, with 2 bases of the junction left unmatched. This chain's CDR3 is CASSQDTGGNEKLFF. CDR3 DNA sequence: TGCGCCAGCAGCCAAGATACAGGGGGGAATGAAAAACTGTTTTTT.

This chain uses TRBV7-9 with TRBJ1-1; possible D gene TRBD1, 5 bases. CDR3 length equals 13 residues. Trimming cost V 2 bases and J 7 bases, with 11 bases left between them. Germline-derived CDR1 and CDR2 are SEHNR and FQNEAQ (reference sequence). The CDR3 here is CASSLRPQGEAFF. As DNA, the CDR3 is TGTGCCAGCAGCTTAAGACCGCAGGGTGAAGCTTTCTTT.

CDR3 DNA: TGCGCCAGCAGCCAACCTACAGGGGCCTATGGTGGCTACACCTTC. This gives the protein CASSQPTGAYGGYTF. The chain links TRBV4-1 to TRBJ1-2; 7 nucleotides match TRBD1. The germline V gene encodes CDR1 MGHRA and CDR2 YSYEKL. The CDR3 has 15 residues. V shed 2 bases, J shed 7 bases, and the junction held 10 bases outside the gene matches.

The J gene is TRBJ2-3, the V gene TRBV6-4; TRBD2 aligns across 9 bases. CDR1 and CDR2 (germline): MRHNA, SNTAGT. This CDR3 comprises 15 residues. The J segment lost 4 bases and the V segment lost 6 bases, leaving 8 bases of the junction unmatched. Here the CDR3 DNA reads TGTGCCAGCAGCCTTAGGGGACTAGCTTCAGATACGCAGTATTTT. Residues: CASSLRGLASDTQYF.

The chain combines TRBV30 with TRBJ2-7; 7 positions agree with TRBD1. Germline V gene lookup returns CDR1 GTSNPN and CDR2 SVGIG (reference sequence). This CDR3 region has 11 residues. Losses at the gene ends were 5 bases for V and 6 bases for J; bases not matched to a gene: 4. CDR3 sequence reads: CAWGDRAEQYF. The CDR3 nucleotides are TGTGCCTGGGGTGACAGGGCCGAGCAGTACTTC. The full variable domain, with the rest looked up from reference TRBV30 and TRBJ2-7, is SQTIHQWPATLVQPVGSPLSLECTVEGTSNPNLYWYRQAAGRGLQLLFYSVGIGQISSEVPQNLSASRPQDRQFILSSKKLLLSDSGFYLCAWGDRAEQYFGPGTRLTVT.

The chain has TRBV6-1 and TRBJ2-2; TRBD1 agrees at 8 bases. CDR1 is MNHNS, CDR2 SASEGT, per germline. There are 17 residues in the CDR3. V lost 4 bases and J lost 1; bases outside the gene matches: 8. DNA for the CDR3: TGTGCCAGCAGTGCCCCCGCCGGGACAGGGAACACCGGGGAGCTGTTTTTT. It is translated as CASSAPAGTGNTGELFF.

The chain joins TRBV4-1 to TRBJ2-7, with TRBD2 matching 13 bases. CDR1 and CDR2 (germline): MGHRA, YSYEKL. The CDR3 length is 15 residues. V lost 3 bases, J lost 2 bases, and 1 base stayed unmatched. CDR3 sequence reads: CASSHTSGGAYEQYF. The CDR3 coding sequence is TGCGCCAGCAGCCATACTAGCGGGGGGGCCTACGAGCAGTACTTC.

This chain connects TRBV5-1 to TRBJ2-5; no definite D call. CDR3 length: 17 residues. Germline-derived CDR1 and CDR2 are SGHRS and YFSETQ. V was trimmed by 0 bases and J by 1 base, leaving 16 bases between them. CDR3 region: CASSLGGANLIQETQYF. CDR3 coding DNA: TGCGCCAGCAGCTTGGGAGGCGCCAACTTGATCCAAGAGACCCAGTACTTC. Full variable domain (missing parts from reference TRBV5-1 and TRBJ2-5): KAGVTQTPRYLIKTRGQQVTLSCSPISGHRSVSWYQQTPGQGLQFLFEYFSETQRNKGNFPGRFSGRQFSNSRSEMNVSTLELGDSALYLCASSLGGANLIQETQYFGPGTRLLVL.

The rearrangement joins TRBV7-8 to TRBJ2-7; D gene unclear. Germline CDR1 reads SGHVS; CDR2 reads FQNEAQ. The length of the CDR3 is 15 residues. Between the trimmed V and J ends, which lost 5 bases and 0 bases, there was a span of 14 bases. CDR3 nucleotides: TGTGCCAGCAGCCCGACACGGCTACCCTCCTACGAGCAGTACTTC. Protein: CASSPTRLPSYEQYF.